Below are 13 T cell receptor beta chains sequenced from a single sample in a study of regulatory T cells in long-lasting Graves disease. Sample time point: newly diagnosed GD, antithyroid drugs for less than 3 months. RNA from PBMCs was the source of the TCR library. Construction of TCR beta libraries relied on iRepertoire HTBI primers and on Arm-PCR targeting CDR3 regions. Via MiXCR, TCRdb re-called the multiplex PCR reads, giving one row per CDR3 protein. The sample lists more than 400,000 distinct CDR3 sequences, roughly 17% occurring once. Another study also made use of these data, one on T cells in Graves' hyperthyroidism and ophthalmopathy.

The specimen was peripheral blood mononuclear cells (PBMCs), collected at new diagnosis, from a patient treated with antithyroid drugs. Receptors originate from a woman aged 25 to 39 with Graves disease.

This clonotype was seen at least ten times. The rearrangement uses TRBV28 and TRBJ1-2; D gene uncertain. This CDR3 spans 16 amino acids. V lost 4 bases, J lost 6 bases, and 21 bases lay in between. Germline-derived CDR1 and CDR2 are MDHEN and SYDVKM. The CDR3 DNA sequence: TGTGCCAGCAGTTCTACCGGGGAAGGGCCTGGGAATGGCTACACCTTC. Translation gives CASSSTGEGPGNGYTF.

In its sample, this clonotype was seen many times. This chain links TRBV7-8 with TRBJ2-7; maybe TRBD2 (6 bases). The CDR3 is made up of 16 amino acids. The germline CDR1 and CDR2 sequences are SGHVS and FQNEAQ. V lost 4 bases to trimming and J lost 3 bases, with 19 bases between them. The CDR3 coding sequence is TGTGCCAGCAGCTCCTTTGGCGGGATCTTTTACTACGAGCAGTACTTC. Translating it yields CASSSFGGIFYYEQYF.

The V and J genes are TRBV29-1 and TRBJ2-6; 7 bases match TRBD1. V lost 7 bases to trimming and J lost 2 bases; unmatched junction nucleotides: 8. CDR3 size: 15 residues. In germline, CDR1 is SQVTM, CDR2 ANQGSEA. The CDR3 protein is CSAGLQGAGANVLTF. The CDR3 DNA sequence: TGCAGCGCCGGACTTCAGGGGGCTGGGGCCAACGTCCTGACTTTC.

This chain connects TRBV6-1 to TRBJ1-2; D remains ambiguous. Germline V gene data show CDR1 as MNHNS and CDR2 as SASEGT. Trimming removed 7 bases at V and 3 bases at J, with 15 bases between. This CDR3 is 14 amino acids long. The CDR3 reads CASTSTDSYYGYTF. For the CDR3, the DNA is TGTGCCAGCACAAGTACGGATAGCTACTATGGCTACACCTTC.

This clonotype was picked up many times. The chain employs TRBV3-1 and TRBJ2-3; D unresolved. Germline assignment: CDR1 LGHDT and CDR2 YNNKEL (reference sequence). This CDR3 comprises 14 residues. The ends were cut back, 3 bases at V and 1 base at J, with 8 bases in the middle. The CDR3 DNA is TGTGCCAGCAGCCAGATTGGAGGCACAGATACGCAGTATTTT. This sequence encodes CASSQIGGTDTQYF.

The V call is TRBV29-1, the J call TRBJ1-2; D is ambiguous. The CDR3 has 13 residues. Germline V gene sequence: CDR1 SQVTM, CDR2 ANQGSEA. Trimming shortened V by 6 bases and J by 5 bases, and 16 bases separated the two germline ends. The CDR3, as DNA: TGCAGCGTCCCAGGAGAGGCATCTTATGGCTACACCTTC. This codes for CSVPGEASYGYTF.

This clonotype was picked up many times. This chain joins TRBV9 and TRBJ1-3; no reliable D call. Germline-derived CDR1 and CDR2 are SGDLS and YYNGEE. The CDR3 has 14 amino acids. Deletions cut 0 bases from V and 0 bases from J, with 4 bases between. Here the CDR3 reads CASSVGSSGNTIYF. In DNA form, the CDR3 reads TGTGCCAGCAGCGTAGGGAGCTCTGGAAACACCATATATTTT. Drawing the rest from reference TRBV9 and TRBJ1-3, the complete variable domain is DSGVTQTPKHLITATGQRVTLRCSPRSGDLSVYWYQQSLDQGLQFLIQYYNGEERAKGNILERFSAQQFPDLHSELNLSSLELGDSALYFCASSVGSSGNTIYFGEGSWLTVV.

This clonotype was counted at least ten times. The rearrangement uses TRBV7-8 and TRBJ2-7, with D possibly matching TRBD1 (6 bases). The V end lost 4 bases, the J end lost 5 bases, and 9 bases lay between the germline ends. CDR3 length: 12 residues. From germline, CDR1 is SGHVS and CDR2 FQNEAQ. For the CDR3, the DNA is TGTGCCAGCAGCTCAGAGGGGGACGAGCAGTACTTC. It is translated as CASSSEGDEQYF.

This clonotype was seen many times. V gene TRBV28 combines with J gene TRBJ2-1; 11 bases line up with TRBD2. V was clipped by 2 bases and J by 7 bases; unmatched bases: 7. This CDR3 contains 16 residues. Germline CDR1 MDHEN, CDR2 SYDVKM. In DNA form, the CDR3 reads TGTGCCAGCAGTTTAGTAGCGGGAGGGCCTAGAAATGAGCAGTTCTTC. It translates to CASSLVAGGPRNEQFF.

This clonotype was counted many times. J is TRBJ2-4 and V is TRBV7-8, with TRBD2 matching over 11 bases. This CDR3 is built from 17 residues. Germline CDR1 and CDR2: SGHVS and FQNEAQ. With 1 base clipped from V and 1 base from J, the junction kept 3 bases outside the gene matches. CDR3 nucleotides: TGTGCCAGCAGCTTAGGGACTAGCGGGTCGGCCAAAAACATTCAGTACTTC. Protein product: CASSLGTSGSAKNIQYF. Using reference TRBV7-8 and TRBJ2-4 for the parts outside the CDR3, the full variable domain is GAGVSQSPRYKVAKRGQDVALRCDPISGHVSLFWYQQALGQGPEFLTYFQNEAQLDKSGLPSDRFFAERPEGSVSTLKIQRTQQEDSAVYLCASSLGTSGSAKNIQYFGAGTRLSVL.

At least ten counts were recorded for this clonotype. The chain carries TRBV27 and TRBJ2-7; TRBD2 matches at 8 bases. The V segment lost 5 bases and the J segment 1 base; nucleotides outside the gene matches: 10. This CDR3 has 16 amino acids. Germline CDR1 MNHEY, CDR2 SMNVEV (reference sequence). This CDR3 is CASSVLPGGGSYEQYF. The CDR3 region has the DNA TGTGCCAGCAGTGTCCTGCCCGGGGGGGGATCCTACGAGCAGTACTTC.

The table lists this clonotype with a few counts. This chain links TRBV5-4 with TRBJ2-7, with D unclear. CDR3 size: 14 residues. Germline CDR1 and CDR2: SGHNT and YYREEE (reference sequence). The V gene lost 2 bases and the J gene lost 0 bases, with 9 bases spanning the gap. The CDR3 region is CASSFAESSYEQYF. DNA of the CDR3: TGTGCCAGCAGCTTTGCCGAGAGCTCCTACGAGCAGTACTTC.

V usage is TRBV6-2 or TRBV6-3 and J usage is TRBJ2-2, with 9 bases lining up with TRBD2. The CDR3 runs to 18 residues. Germline V gene sequence: CDR1 MNHEY, CDR2 SVGEGT. V lost 6 bases, J lost 3 bases, and 14 bases stayed unmatched. The CDR3 nucleotides are TGTGCCAGCAGCTCCTTCGGGGTAGCGGGAGTTTACACCGGGGAGCTGTTTTTT. It codes for CASSSFGVAGVYTGELFF.